This T cell receptor (beta chain) was identified during a study of T cell responses to AZD1222 COVID-19 vaccine. Overall study context: The analysis combined second doses at about 4 or about 12 weeks. Broader study findings: Repertoires were obtained solely post-peak T cell response. Of the AZD1222 recipients, only five to seven were seropositive at baseline. Clonal diversity was possibly underestimated, and white British individuals and females predominated among donors.

This clone was seen a handful of times. Antigen: not known. V dropped 5 bases and J dropped 3 bases, with 20 bases sitting between them. The length of the CDR3 is 16 residues. The germline CDR1 and CDR2 sequences are MNHEY and SMNVEV (reference sequence). Sequencing used immunoSEQ multiplex PCR; TCRdb keeps in-frame clones, though not all of them. The table includes 150,000 or so clones, around nine tenths detected once. The material was peripheral blood, obtained on day 0 of AZD1222 vaccination. The gene calls are TRBV27 and TRBJ2-7, with a possible D match to TRBD1 (6 bases). This TCR derives from an adult in good health. The CDR3 sequence: CASSPLTGLGGYEQYF. CDR3 DNA: TGTGCCAGCAGTCCCCTAACAGGGTTAGGGGGCTACGAGCAGTACTTC.